This T cell receptor beta chain was retrieved from a study of T-cell reconstitution after alpha-beta-depleted transplantation in children. Whole-study findings and limits: Alpha-beta T cells present about two months after transplant were reported to originate from several hundred expanded graft clones. At one year after transplant, newly produced T cells mostly accounted for T-cell counts and diversity. Day-60 TCRbeta diversity that was high in some patients was derived from surviving recipient T cells and thymic progenitors.

The TCRbeta library incorporated unique molecular identifiers. TCRdb reprocessed the PCR reads via MiXCR and lists one record per CDR3 protein. The table shows about 600,000 distinct CDR3 sequences, with about an eighth occurring only once. Many counts were recorded for this clonotype. Its target is unknown. This CDR3 region has 15 residues. CDR1 is LGHNA, CDR2 YSLEER, per germline. After removal of 4 bases from V and 5 bases from J, the junction contained 8 bases not matched to a gene. This TCR came from a male patient between 5 and 17 years old who had a stem cell transplant for acute myeloid leukemia, so the T cells may come from the graft donor. The sequenced sample was PBMCs, mostly from graft donor cells, obtained 360 days after TCRalphabeta/CD19-depleted stem cell transplant. V gene TRBV4-3 combines with J gene TRBJ2-1, with 7 positions matching TRBD2. CDR3 region: CASSRLAVLDNEQFF. The CDR3 bases are TGCGCCAGCAGCCGTCTAGCGGTACTCGACAATGAGCAGTTCTTC.